A single sample gave rise to the 17 T cell receptor beta chains below, sequenced in a study of sequential checkpoint blockade in melanoma. Treatment meaning: randomized to nivolumab then ipilimumab (arm A) or the reverse (arm B). Profiled with immunoSEQ multiplex PCR; TCRdb holds only in-frame clones, not every one. Here the sample spans about 25,000 clones, 77% being singletons. Sequenced material: CD8+ T cells sorted from blood (inferred from file names), taken from a patient given nivolumab and ipilimumab in sequence. All receptors come from a human donor with melanoma.

In nucleotides, the CDR3 is TGTGCCAGCAGCTCGGTTGCAGGGGCTAGAGGCCTTGAAGCTTTCTTT. Translation gives CASSSVAGARGLEAFF. The chain carries TRBV7-9 and TRBJ1-1; possible D gene TRBD1, 6 bases. V lost 4 bases and J lost 7, with 22 bases in between. The CDR3 sequence is 16 residues long. The germline V gene has CDR1 SEHNR and CDR2 FQNEAQ (reference sequence).

The genes are TRBV6-5 and TRBJ1-2; D may be TRBD1 (6 bases). CDR3 length: 13 residues. The germline gives CDR1 MNHEY, CDR2 SVGAGI. The ends were cut back, 0 bases at V and 6 bases at J, with 8 bases in the middle. CDR3 region: CASSYSAGDGYTF. In DNA form, the CDR3 reads TGTGCCAGCAGTTACTCTGCAGGGGATGGCTACACCTTC.

The V gene is TRBV27, the J gene TRBJ2-1, with a tentative D call TRBD1 (5 bases). Germline loops: CDR1 MNHEY, CDR2 SMNVEV (reference sequence). The CDR3 runs 14 residues. The ends were cut back, 5 bases at V and 0 bases at J, with 8 bases in the middle. CDR3 coding DNA: TGTGCCAGCAGTCAAGGGGTCTCCTACAATGAGCAGTTCTTC. It is translated as CASSQGVSYNEQFF.

V is TRBV28 and J is TRBJ2-7; 10 bases are a match to TRBD2. V shed 4 bases, J shed 4 bases, and the junction held 10 bases outside the gene matches. Germline V CDR1 and CDR2: MDHEN, SYDVKM. The CDR3 has 16 amino acids. The CDR3 reads CASSSQRGLAIYEQYF. CDR3 in DNA: TGTGCCAGCAGTTCCCAAAGGGGACTAGCGATATACGAGCAGTACTTC.

The genes are TRBV12-2 and TRBJ1-5. TRBV12-2 is reported as a pseudogene. The CDR3 consists of 15 residues. CDR3 loop: CASRLEPRIRQPQHF. The CDR3 coding sequence is TGTGCAAGTCGCTTAGAGCCACGCATTAGACAGCCCCAGCATTTT.

The gene calls are TRBV6-5 and TRBJ1-2; D uncertain. With 5 bases removed from V and 8 bases from J, the gap between germline ends came to 12 bases. Germline CDR1 is MNHEY and CDR2 is SVGAGI. This CDR3 is built from 12 residues. CDR3: CASSEGGYGYTF. The CDR3 nucleotides read TGTGCCAGCAGTGAAGGAGGGTACGGCTACACCTTC.

The chain recombines TRBV4-3 with TRBJ2-5; possible D gene TRBD2, 5 bases. Germline V gene lookup returns CDR1 LGHNA and CDR2 YSLEER. This CDR3 comprises 13 residues. The V gene lost 2 bases and the J gene lost 5 bases, with 9 bases spanning the gap. CDR3 amino acids: CASSQRGFETQYF. The CDR3 DNA sequence: TGCGCCAGCAGCCAACGAGGGTTCGAGACCCAGTACTTC.

The CDR3 sequence: CASSFDGPGGDTQYF. The CDR3 DNA follows: TGTGCCAGCAGTTTTGACGGGCCGGGCGGGGATACGCAGTATTTT. The rearrangement uses TRBV2 and TRBJ2-3, with D possibly being TRBD2 (5 bases). The CDR3 has 15 residues. In germline, CDR1 is SNHLY, CDR2 FYNNEI. The germline V and J ends were trimmed by 5 bases and 6 bases, with 18 bases remaining between them.

V and J are TRBV6-5 and TRBJ2-2; D unresolved. Germline V CDR1 and CDR2: MNHEY, SVGAGI. Trimming left V 6 bases short and J 4 bases short, with 9 bases between. The CDR3 runs to 13 residues. CDR3 loop: CASSPFPTGELFF. For the CDR3, the DNA is TGTGCCAGCAGCCCCTTCCCCACCGGGGAGCTGTTTTTT.

V and J are TRBV27 and TRBJ2-5; tentatively, D is TRBD1 (5 bases). TRBJ2-7 matches the DNA end more closely, so the J call is doubtful. The CDR3 is 15 amino acids. Germline CDR1 is MNHEY and CDR2 is SMNVEV (reference sequence). In DNA, the CDR3 is TGTGCCAGCAGTTTAGGGGCCTCTCAGACCTACGAGCAGTACTTC. Translation: CASSLGASQTYEQYF.

V and J are TRBV9 and TRBJ2-7, with 9 bases that match TRBD2. After removal of 0 bases from V and 2 bases from J, the junction contained 9 bases not matched to a gene. CDR1 and CDR2 (germline): SGDLS, YYNGEE. This CDR3 contains 17 residues. This CDR3 reads CASSVGGGTSSTYEQYF. The DNA for the CDR3 is TGTGCCAGCAGCGTAGGGGGGGGGACTAGCTCAACCTACGAGCAGTACTTC.

The chain is built from TRBV4-3 and TRBJ1-6; the match to TRBD1 covers 7 bases. Per germline, CDR1 LGHNA and CDR2 YSLEER. This CDR3 contains 16 residues. The J segment lost 6 bases and the V segment lost 0 bases, leaving 5 bases of the junction unmatched. In nucleotides, the CDR3 is TGCGCCAGCAGCCAAGATATAGACAGGGCTAATTCACCCCTCCACTTT. Its protein is CASSQDIDRANSPLHF.

The chain carries TRBV18 and TRBJ2-2, with D possibly TRBD1 on 6 matching bases. V lost 4 bases and J lost 4, with 7 bases in between. Germline V lookup: CDR1 KGHSH, CDR2 LQKENI. This CDR3 is 13 amino acids long. CDR3 nucleotide sequence: TGTGCCAGCTCACTACAGGGCACCGGGGAGCTGTTTTTT. Amino acids: CASSLQGTGELFF. Together with reference TRBV18 and TRBJ2-2, the CDR3 gives the full variable domain: NAGVMQNPRHLVRRRGQEARLRCSPMKGHSHVYWYRQLPEEGLKFMVYLQKENIIDESGMPKERFSAEFPKEGPSILRIQQVVRGDSAAYFCASSLQGTGELFFGEGSRLTVL.

The rearrangement joins TRBV2 to TRBJ1-2; D remains ambiguous. The V and J ends lost 6 bases and 0 bases respectively, with 17 bases between them. The CDR3 spans 16 residues. CDR1 SNHLY and CDR2 FYNNEI come from the germline V gene. The CDR3 loop reads CASSAGIGLANYGYTF. CDR3 DNA: TGTGCCAGCAGCGCCGGAATCGGCCTAGCTAACTATGGCTACACCTTC.

This clone was recorded once. This sequence joins TRBV10-2 and TRBJ1-2; D is ambiguous. The germline V gene encodes CDR1 WSHSY and CDR2 SAAADI. V was cut by 2 bases and J by 5 bases, with 9 bases left in between. This CDR3 comprises 13 residues. CDR3 in amino acids: CASSEAHSYGYTF. For the CDR3, the DNA is TGCGCCAGCAGTGAGGCGCACTCGTATGGCTACACCTTC.

This clone has only a few counts. The rearrangement uses TRBV27 and TRBJ2-1; 7 positions match TRBD1. Germline assignment: CDR1 MNHEY and CDR2 SMNVEV (reference sequence). The CDR3 loop spans 13 amino acids. J was trimmed by 8 bases and V by 3 bases; bases with no gene match: 4. The CDR3 protein is CASSLTGFDEQFF. The CDR3 bases are TGTGCCAGCAGTTTGACAGGGTTCGATGAGCAGTTCTTC.

The CDR3: CASSLPGGPEQFF. The CDR3 coding sequence is TGTGCCAGCAGCCTACCAGGGGGCCCGGAGCAGTTCTTC. The genes are TRBV27 and TRBJ2-1; TRBD1 agrees at 8 bases. V trimming: 6 bases; J trimming: 10 bases; junction bases outside the gene matches: 8. CDR3 length: 13 residues. The germline CDR1 and CDR2 sequences are MNHEY and SMNVEV (reference sequence).